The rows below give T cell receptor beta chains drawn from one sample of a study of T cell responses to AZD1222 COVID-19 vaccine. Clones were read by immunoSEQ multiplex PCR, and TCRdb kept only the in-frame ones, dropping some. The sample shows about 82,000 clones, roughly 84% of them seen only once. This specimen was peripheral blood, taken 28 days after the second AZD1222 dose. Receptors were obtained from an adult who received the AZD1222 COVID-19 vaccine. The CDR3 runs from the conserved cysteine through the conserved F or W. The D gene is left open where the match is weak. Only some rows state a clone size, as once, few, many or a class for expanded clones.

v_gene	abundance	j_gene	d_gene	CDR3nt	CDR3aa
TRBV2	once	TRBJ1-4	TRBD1	TGTGCCAGCAGTCTTACAGGGGGTAGTTTCGAAAAACTGTTTTTT	CASSLTGGSFEKLFF
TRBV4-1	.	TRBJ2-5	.	TGCGCCAGCAGCCAATTATTGGGGGGTAGGTGGGATGGAGAGACCCAGTACTTC	CASSQLLGGRWDGETQYF
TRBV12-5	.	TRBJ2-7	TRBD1	TGTGCTAGTGCGACAGGGGCCGCTAACGAGCAGTACTTC	CASATGAANEQYF
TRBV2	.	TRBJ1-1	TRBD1	TGTGCCAGCGATGGGGCAGGGGGGGGTGGCACTGAAGCTTTCTTT	CASDGAGGGGTEAFF
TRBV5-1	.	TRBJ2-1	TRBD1	TGCGCCAGCAGCATTGGCCCGGGACAGGGACATTACAATGAGCAGTTCTTC	CASSIGPGQGHYNEQFF
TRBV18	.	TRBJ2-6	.	TGTGCCAGCTCCCGAGTTGGGCCCTCTGGGGCCAACGTCCTGACTTTC	CASSRVGPSGANVLTF
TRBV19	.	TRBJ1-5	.	TGTGCCAGTAGTATAGATCGAGTGATCGTGGGCAATCAGCCCCAGCATTTT	CASSIDRVIVGNQPQHF
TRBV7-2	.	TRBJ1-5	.	TGTGCCAGCAGCTTAAAGGCGAGGACAGCCAGCTATAGCAATCAGCCCCAGCATTTT	CASSLKARTASYSNQPQHF
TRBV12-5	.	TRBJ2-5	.	TGTGCTAGTGGTTTGGTACAGGGAAAAGAGACCCAGTACTTC	CASGLVQGKETQYF
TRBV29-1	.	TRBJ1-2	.	TGCAGCGTTGAAGATTCCCCGGGCTACACCTTC	CSVEDSPGYTF
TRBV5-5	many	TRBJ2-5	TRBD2	TGTGCCAGCAGCTTGGAGCTAGCGGGGGGGCGGGAGACCCAGTACTTC	CASSLELAGGRETQYF
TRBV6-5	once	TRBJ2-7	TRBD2	TGTGCCAGCAGCCTCCTAGCGGGGGGAGAGCAGTACTTC	CASSLLAGGEQYF
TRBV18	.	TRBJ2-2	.	TGTGCCAGCTCACGTGTCAGGGAAGGCACCGGGGAGCTGTTTTTT	CASSRVREGTGELFF
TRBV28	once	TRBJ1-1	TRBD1	TGTGCCAGCAGTTTATACGACAGGGGATATACTGAAGCTTTCTTT	CASSLYDRGYTEAFF
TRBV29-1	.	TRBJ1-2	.	TGCAGCGTTGAAGATACCAGGGAGGCTGATGGCTACACCTTC	CSVEDTREADGYTF
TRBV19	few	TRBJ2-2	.	TGTGCCAGCCGAGAAGGCAGGGCAACCGGGGAGCTGTTTTTT	CASREGRATGELFF
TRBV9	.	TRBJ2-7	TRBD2	TGTGCCAGCAGCGTCCGGGGGGGTAGCTACGAGCAGTACTTC	CASSVRGGSYEQYF